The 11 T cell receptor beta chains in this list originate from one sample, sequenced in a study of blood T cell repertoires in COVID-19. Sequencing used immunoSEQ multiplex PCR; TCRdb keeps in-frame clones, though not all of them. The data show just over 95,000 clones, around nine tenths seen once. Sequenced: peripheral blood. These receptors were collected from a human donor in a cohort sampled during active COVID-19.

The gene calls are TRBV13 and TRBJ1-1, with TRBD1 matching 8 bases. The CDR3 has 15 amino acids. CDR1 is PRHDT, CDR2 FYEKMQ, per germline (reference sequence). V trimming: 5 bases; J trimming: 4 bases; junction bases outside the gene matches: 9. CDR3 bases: TGTGCCAGCAGCCCGACAGGGGCCCTGAGCACTGAAGCTTTCTTT. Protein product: CASSPTGALSTEAFF.

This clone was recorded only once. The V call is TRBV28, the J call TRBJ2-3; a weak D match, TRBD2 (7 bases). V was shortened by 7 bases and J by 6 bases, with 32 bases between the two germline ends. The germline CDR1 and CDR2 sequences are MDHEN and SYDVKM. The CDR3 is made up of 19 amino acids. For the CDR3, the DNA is TGTGCCAGCACCAGCTTCGGCCGGATGTTAGACTGGGGGGGCGATACGCAGTATTTT. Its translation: CASTSFGRMLDWGGDTQYF.

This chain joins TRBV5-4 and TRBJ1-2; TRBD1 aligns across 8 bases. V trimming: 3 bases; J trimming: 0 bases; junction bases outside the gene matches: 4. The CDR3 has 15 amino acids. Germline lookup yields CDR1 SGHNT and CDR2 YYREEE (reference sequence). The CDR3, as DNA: TGTGCCAGCAGCTCCCCACAGGGGGCTAACTATGGCTACACCTTC. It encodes CASSSPQGANYGYTF.

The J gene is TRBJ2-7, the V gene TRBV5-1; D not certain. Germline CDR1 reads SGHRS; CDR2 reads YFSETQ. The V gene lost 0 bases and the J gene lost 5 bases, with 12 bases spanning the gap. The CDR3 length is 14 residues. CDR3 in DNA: TGCGCCAGCAGCTTGGCCTATAGCTTCGACGAGCAGTACTTC. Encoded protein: CASSLAYSFDEQYF. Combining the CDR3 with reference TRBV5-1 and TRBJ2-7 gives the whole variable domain KAGVTQTPRYLIKTRGQQVTLSCSPISGHRSVSWYQQTPGQGLQFLFEYFSETQRNKGNFPGRFSGRQFSNSRSEMNVSTLELGDSALYLCASSLAYSFDEQYFGPGTRLTVT.

The CDR3 region has the DNA TGCGCCAGCAGCCCCGGGACAGGGGGAGTATTTGAAAAACTGTTTTTT. Translated, it gives CASSPGTGGVFEKLFF. The rearrangement links TRBV5-1 to TRBJ1-4; 11 bases are shared with TRBD1. The germline CDR1 and CDR2 sequences are SGHRS and YFSETQ. CDR3 size: 16 residues. The ends lost 4 bases at V and 7 bases at J; junction bases unmatched: 9.

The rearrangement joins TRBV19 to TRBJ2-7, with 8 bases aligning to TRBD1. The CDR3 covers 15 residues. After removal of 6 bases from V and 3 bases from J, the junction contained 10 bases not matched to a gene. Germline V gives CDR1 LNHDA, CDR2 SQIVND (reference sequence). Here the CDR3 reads CASSPGPTGGYEQYF. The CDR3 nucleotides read TGTGCCAGTAGCCCGGGCCCCACAGGGGGCTACGAGCAGTACTTC.

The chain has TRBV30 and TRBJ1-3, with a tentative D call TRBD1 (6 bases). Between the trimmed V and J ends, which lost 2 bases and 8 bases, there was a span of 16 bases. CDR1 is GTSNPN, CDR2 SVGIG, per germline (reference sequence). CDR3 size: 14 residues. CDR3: CAWSTQGLRDTIYF. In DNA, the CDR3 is TGTGCCTGGAGTACCCAGGGGTTGAGGGACACCATATATTTT.

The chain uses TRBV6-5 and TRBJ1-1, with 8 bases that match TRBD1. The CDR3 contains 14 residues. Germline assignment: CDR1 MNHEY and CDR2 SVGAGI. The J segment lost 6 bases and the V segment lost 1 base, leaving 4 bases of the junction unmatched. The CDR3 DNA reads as TGTGCCAGCAGTTACTACAGGGGGGCCGCTGAAGCTTTCTTT. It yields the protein CASSYYRGAAEAFF.

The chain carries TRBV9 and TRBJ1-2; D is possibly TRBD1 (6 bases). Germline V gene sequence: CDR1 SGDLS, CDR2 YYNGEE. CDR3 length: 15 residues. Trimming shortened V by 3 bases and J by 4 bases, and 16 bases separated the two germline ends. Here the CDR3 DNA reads TGTGCCAGCAGCGCAACCCAGGACAGAAGCTATGGCTACACCTTC. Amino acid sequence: CASSATQDRSYGYTF. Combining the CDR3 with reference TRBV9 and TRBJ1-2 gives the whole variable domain DSGVTQTPKHLITATGQRVTLRCSPRSGDLSVYWYQQSLDQGLQFLIQYYNGEERAKGNILERFSAQQFPDLHSELNLSSLELGDSALYFCASSATQDRSYGYTFGSGTRLTVV.

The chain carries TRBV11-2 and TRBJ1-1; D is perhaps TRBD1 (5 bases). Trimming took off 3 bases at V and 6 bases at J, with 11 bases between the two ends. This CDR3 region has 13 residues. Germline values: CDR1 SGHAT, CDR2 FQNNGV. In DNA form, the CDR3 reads TGTGCCAGCAGCTTGGGAGGGGTCTCTGAAGCTTTCTTT. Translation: CASSLGGVSEAFF.

This chain's CDR3 is CASRSAYTGELFF. The CDR3 nucleotides read TGTGCCAGCAGGAGCGCATACACCGGGGAGCTGTTTTTT. The chain couples TRBV6-4 to TRBJ2-2, with D unresolved. Between the trimmed V and J ends, which lost 6 bases and 3 bases, there was a span of 8 bases. CDR1 is MRHNA, CDR2 SNTAGT, per germline. CDR3 size: 13 residues.